The 27 T cell receptor beta chains reported below all come from one sample, sequenced in a study of blood T cell repertoires in COVID-19. Clones were read by immunoSEQ multiplex PCR, and TCRdb kept only the in-frame ones, dropping some. The top ten hold approximately 7.4% of the sample, which has fewer than 100,000 clones, around 87% seen once. The sequenced sample consisted of peripheral blood. Receptor source: a human donor with acute or convalescent COVID-19. The donor label of this sample is uncertain.

This chain links TRBV28 with TRBJ2-6, with 8 nucleotides matching TRBD1. Germline assignment: CDR1 MDHEN and CDR2 SYDVKM. The CDR3 runs to 15 residues. V gave up 10 bases and J gave up 0 bases; unmatched junction bases: 5. The CDR3: CATGQGHSGANVLTF. The CDR3 DNA reads as TGTGCCACAGGACAGGGACACTCTGGGGCCAACGTCCTGACTTTC.

The V call is TRBV6-5, the J call TRBJ1-2; 8 bases align to TRBD1. CDR3 size: 15 residues. Germline-derived CDR1 and CDR2 are MNHEY and SVGAGI. The ends lost 4 bases at V and 4 bases at J; junction bases unmatched: 8. CDR3 coding DNA: TGTGCCAGCAGTTCTGAGACAGGGGCCAGCTATGGCTACACCTTC. Protein sequence: CASSSETGASYGYTF.

Remarks on this clone: One end of the junction fails to match germline, which may point to a read error. J is TRBJ2-3 and V is TRBV7-9; 12 nucleotides match TRBD2. Germline CDR1 reads SEHNR; CDR2 reads FQNEAQ (reference sequence). This CDR3 has 16 residues. For the CDR3, the DNA is TGTGCCAGCAGCCTAGCTAGCGGGGGGGGCGGAGATACGCAGTATTTT. This translates into CASSLASGGGGDTQYF.

V gene TRBV19 combines with J gene TRBJ1-2; 9 nucleotides line up with TRBD1. Per germline, CDR1 LNHDA and CDR2 SQIVND (reference sequence). The CDR3 covers 15 residues. Unmatched junction bases numbered 10, after V lost 7 bases and J lost 4 bases. For the CDR3, the DNA is TGTGCCAGTACTCCCCGGGACAGGGCTTTCTATGGCTACACCTTC. Its translation: CASTPRDRAFYGYTF.

The chain links TRBV24-1 to TRBJ2-3, with a possible D match to TRBD2 (6 bases). CDR3 size: 17 residues. V lost 3 bases, J lost 3 bases, and 18 bases lay in between. Germline CDR1 is KGHDR and CDR2 is SFDVKD. The CDR3 protein is CATSDPGGGVRTDTQYF. In DNA, the CDR3 is TGTGCCACCAGTGATCCCGGCGGCGGGGTTAGGACAGATACGCAGTATTTT.

The genes are TRBV5-5 and TRBJ2-1; a weak D match, TRBD1 (5 bases). The length of the CDR3 is 14 residues. V lost 3 bases to trimming and J lost 9 bases, with 16 bases between them. CDR1 is SGHKS and CDR2 is YYEKEE in the germline V gene (reference sequence). In nucleotides, the CDR3 is TGTGCCAGCAGCTCCCAACCCAGGGTCGGTGAGCAGTTCTTC. Translating gives CASSSQPRVGEQFF.

CDR3 DNA sequence: TGTGCCAGCGGATCGGACAGGGGGTTCGCGTACGAGCAGTACTTC. Amino acid sequence: CASGSDRGFAYEQYF. V gene TRBV2 combines with J gene TRBJ2-7; the match to TRBD1 covers 10 bases. Germline V gene data show CDR1 as SNHLY and CDR2 as FYNNEI. The J segment lost 4 bases and the V segment lost 8 bases, leaving 11 bases of the junction unmatched. The CDR3 spans 15 residues.

The chain carries TRBV5-1 and TRBJ1-4; 9 nucleotides match TRBD1. CDR1 is SGHRS, CDR2 YFSETQ, per germline. The CDR3 sequence is 14 residues long. The J segment lost 7 bases and the V segment lost 5 bases, leaving 6 bases of the junction unmatched. The CDR3 DNA reads TGCGCCAGCAGTTCCGGGACAGGGCGTGAAAAACTGTTTTTT. Translation: CASSSGTGREKLFF.

The genes are TRBV28 and TRBJ1-2; perhaps TRBD1 as D (5 bases). Germline assignment: CDR1 MDHEN and CDR2 SYDVKM. Trimming pared 5 bases from V and 0 bases from J, leaving 13 bases between. This CDR3 comprises 15 residues. CDR3 sequence reads: CASSLGGTTNYGYTF. DNA for the CDR3: TGTGCCAGCAGTCTCGGAGGGACCACTAACTATGGCTACACCTTC.

V usage is TRBV6-5 and J usage is TRBJ2-3; D might be TRBD2 (5 bases). The CDR3 loop spans 14 amino acids. Per the germline V gene, CDR1 is MNHEY and CDR2 is SVGAGI. V was cut by 6 bases and J by 1 base, with 11 bases left in between. The CDR3 region has the DNA TGTGCCAGCAGGTTAGCGACACGCACAGATACGCAGTATTTT. Amino acid sequence: CASRLATRTDTQYF.

CDR3 bases: TGTGCCACCAGCAGTCCGCGGACAGGGCGGATGAACACTGAAGCTTTCTTT. Amino acids: CATSSPRTGRMNTEAFF. The chain combines TRBV15 with TRBJ1-1; 8 positions match TRBD1. The ends lost 3 bases at V and 0 bases at J; junction bases unmatched: 9. Per germline, CDR1 LNHNV and CDR2 YYDKDF (reference sequence). The length of the CDR3 is 17 residues.

The chain employs TRBV30 and TRBJ2-7, with D maybe TRBD2 (6 bases). CDR3 length equals 17 residues. The V gene lost 4 bases and the J gene lost 0 bases, with 22 bases spanning the gap. CDR1 and CDR2 from the germline V gene are GTSNPN and SVGIG (reference sequence). The CDR3 DNA follows: TGTGCCTGGAAAGCCTTTTCCGGGACTTTTAGCTCCTACGAGCAGTACTTC. Protein sequence: CAWKAFSGTFSSYEQYF.

CDR3 protein: CASSQTPTGGEKLFF. As DNA, the CDR3 is TGCGCCAGCAGCCAAACACCCACCGGGGGTGAAAAACTGTTTTTT. The rearrangement uses TRBV5-1 and TRBJ1-4, with TRBD1 as a possible D gene (5 bases). V was pared by 4 bases and J by 7 bases, with 17 bases between. This CDR3 spans 15 amino acids. Germline CDR1 reads SGHRS; CDR2 reads YFSETQ.

The chain links TRBV6-5 to TRBJ1-5; TRBD1 matches at 7 bases. The germline gives CDR1 MNHEY, CDR2 SVGAGI. The CDR3 contains 15 residues. V lost 5 bases to trimming and J lost 1 base; unmatched junction nucleotides: 5. The CDR3 coding sequence is TGTGCCAGCAGTCGCGGGACAGTGAGCAATCAGCCCCAGCATTTT. It codes for CASSRGTVSNQPQHF.

This clone was recorded a few times. The junction and the germline gene differ at one end; a read error may be behind it. The V call is TRBV7-7, the J call TRBJ1-4, with 9 bases aligning to TRBD1. In germline, CDR1 is SSHAT, CDR2 FNYEAQ (reference sequence). This CDR3 is 16 amino acids long. In DNA, the CDR3 is TGTGCTAGCAAGCCGACCGTTTGGGACAGGGATGAAAAACTGTTTTTT. Its translation: CASKPTVWDRDEKLFF.

Concerning this clone: Additional DNA sequences in this sample encode the identical CDR3. This chain uses TRBV5-1 with TRBJ1-5; TRBD1 matches at 9 bases. The CDR3 sequence is 15 residues long. The germline V gene has CDR1 SGHRS and CDR2 YFSETQ. Trimming at V came to 0 bases and at J to 4 bases, leaving 2 bases not matched to a gene. CDR3 DNA: TGCGCCAGCAGCTTGGGCGACAGGGGGAATCAGCCCCAGCATTTT. Encoded protein: CASSLGDRGNQPQHF.

V usage is TRBV18 and J usage is TRBJ1-5, with 9 bases matching TRBD1. Germline V gene sequence: CDR1 KGHSH, CDR2 LQKENI. The junction had 10 bases not matched to a gene; V was cut back by 2 bases and J by 5 bases. This CDR3 spans 17 amino acids. CDR3 in DNA: TGTGCCAGCTCACCAAGAGAGGGACAGGGATCAGATCAGCCCCAGCATTTT. The encoded protein is CASSPREGQGSDQPQHF. The whole variable domain, remainder taken from reference TRBV18 and TRBJ1-5, is NAGVMQNPRHLVRRRGQEARLRCSPMKGHSHVYWYRQLPEEGLKFMVYLQKENIIDESGMPKERFSAEFPKEGPSILRIQQVVRGDSAAYFCASSPREGQGSDQPQHFGDGTRLSIL.

The genes are TRBV19 and TRBJ2-1; D might be TRBD2 (5 bases). Trimming left V 1 base short and J 8 bases short, with 21 bases between. This CDR3 is 17 amino acids long. Looked up from germline, CDR1 is LNHDA and CDR2 is SQIVND (reference sequence). DNA for the CDR3: TGTGCCAGTAGTATAGCCGTCTGGCACAAAAAGAGGGATGAGCAGTTCTTC. It translates to CASSIAVWHKKRDEQFF.

The chain combines TRBV7-8 with TRBJ2-3, with a possible D match to TRBD1 (5 bases). Germline V gives CDR1 SGHVS, CDR2 FQNEAQ. CDR3 length equals 15 residues. Trimming pared 5 bases from V and 2 bases from J, leaving 14 bases between. The CDR3 DNA reads TGTGCCAGCAGCACGACCAGGGATAACACAGATACGCAGTATTTT. Amino acid sequence: CASSTTRDNTDTQYF.

J is TRBJ2-7 and V is TRBV13; 7 bases match TRBD2. With 3 bases clipped from V and 1 base from J, the junction kept 6 bases outside the gene matches. The CDR3 runs to 15 residues. CDR1 PRHDT and CDR2 FYEKMQ come from the germline V gene (reference sequence). The CDR3 is CASSFFPAGSYEQYF. CDR3 DNA: TGTGCCAGCAGCTTCTTTCCAGCGGGGTCCTACGAGCAGTACTTC. Full variable domain (rest looked up from reference TRBV13 and TRBJ2-7): AAGVIQSPRHLIKEKRETATLKCYPIPRHDTVYWYQQGPGQDPQFLISFYEKMQSDKGSIPDRFSAQQFSDYHSELNMSSLELGDSALYFCASSFFPAGSYEQYFGPGTRLTVT.

CDR3 loop: CASSLSAGQEGNYGYTF. DNA for the CDR3: TGTGCCAGCAGTTTATCGGCCGGACAGGAGGGGAACTATGGCTACACCTTC. The gene calls are TRBV27 and TRBJ1-2; 7 bases agree with TRBD1. The CDR3 has 17 residues. Per germline, CDR1 MNHEY and CDR2 SMNVEV (reference sequence). V was pared by 0 bases and J by 2 bases, with 9 bases of the junction left unmatched.

This clone was seen more than once but under ten times. CDR3 sequence reads: CASSPSGWELFF. Written as DNA, the CDR3 is TGTGCCAGCAGCCCTTCAGGGTGGGAGCTGTTTTTT. This chain uses TRBV12-3 or TRBV12-4 with TRBJ2-2; D possibly corresponds to TRBD1 (5 bases). This CDR3 is 12 amino acids long. Trimming removed 6 bases at V and 9 bases at J, with 11 bases between.

This clone was observed a few times. The rearrangement uses TRBV6-5 and TRBJ1-1; D is unclear. The CDR3 totals 14 residues. The germline V and J ends were trimmed by 7 bases and 4 bases, with 16 bases remaining between them. CDR1 and CDR2 (germline): MNHEY, SVGAGI. CDR3 sequence: CASTALDEGTEAFF. CDR3 coding DNA: TGTGCCAGCACGGCACTCGATGAGGGCACTGAAGCTTTCTTT.

This clone was seen more than once but under ten times. The chain carries TRBV6-1 and TRBJ2-7; 11 nucleotides align to TRBD1. This CDR3 comprises 18 residues. Germline trimming cut 3 bases from V and 7 bases from J; bases unmatched to any gene: 17. CDR1 is MNHNS, CDR2 SASEGT, per germline. The CDR3 sequence: CASSDPLSPDRGRREQYF. Written as DNA, the CDR3 is TGTGCCAGCAGTGACCCCCTGTCCCCGGACAGGGGGCGGAGGGAGCAGTACTTC.

Here the CDR3 DNA reads TGTGCCAGTAGTACCCTATTTGGAGGCAATGAGCAGTTCTTC. Translated, it gives CASSTLFGGNEQFF. This chain uses TRBV19 with TRBJ2-1, with a weak D call TRBD2 (5 bases). The ends were cut back, 4 bases at V and 6 bases at J, with 13 bases in the middle. Per the germline V gene, CDR1 is LNHDA and CDR2 is SQIVND (reference sequence). This CDR3 has 14 amino acids.

The CDR3 region is CASSQDIGTGPYGYTF. Written as DNA, the CDR3 is TGTGCCAGCAGCCAAGATATCGGGACAGGGCCCTATGGCTACACCTTC. V is TRBV4-2 and J is TRBJ1-2; 9 nucleotides match TRBD1. The germline V gene has CDR1 LGHNA and CDR2 YNFKEQ. V lost 0 bases, J lost 4 bases, and 6 bases stayed unmatched. This CDR3 contains 16 residues.

The chain carries TRBV27 and TRBJ2-1; tentatively, D is TRBD2 (6 bases). The germline gives CDR1 MNHEY, CDR2 SMNVEV (reference sequence). V shed 3 bases and J shed 0 bases, with 9 bases lying between them. CDR3 length: 15 residues. The CDR3 region is CASSFERASYNEQFF. The CDR3 nucleotides read TGTGCCAGCAGTTTCGAGCGGGCCTCCTACAATGAGCAGTTCTTC.